One TCR beta chain is described in this entry. This clone was found once. This receptor's antigen is unknown. The input lacks base qualities; no much larger clone sits a single base away. The CDR3 contains 16 residues, cysteine and phenylalanine counted. The CDR3 DNA has 48 bases and is translated from base 1. Reading the germline V gene (reference sequence) gives CDR1 LGHDT and CDR2 YNNKEL. Relative to germline, V is missing 4 bases and J is missing 3 bases, with 4 bases of the junction outside any gene match. This sample was taken from a study of blood T cell repertoires in COVID-19 (TCRdb year 2020). Background on the whole study: The collaborator samples originated in the United States, Italy and Spain and spanned the acute and convalescent phases of COVID-19. The material from the prospective study consisted of cDNA or gDNA derived from T cells, B-cell-depleted T cells, or PBMCs. The dataset comprised deeply sampled blood TCRbeta repertoires from subjects exposed to, actively infected with, or recovered from COVID-19. The repertoires were released in a freely available public database intended as a resource for research on the immune response to SARS-CoV-2. Samples were obtained from the ongoing ImmuneRACE study (first 160 participants) and from over a thousand subjects provided by 6 global collaborators. Nearly every sample came with metadata listing a de-identified subject ID, COVID-19 status, age in years and sex. Where available, HLA class I and class II types were taken from metadata supplied by the sample provider and were not determined by assay-based typing.

Overall study outcomes, separate from this receptor: How much clinical and demographic metadata was included differed by source and by participant, and the metadata was provided uncurated.

Each collaborating institution followed its own protocols to collect whole blood in K2EDTA tubes. For TCRbeta analysis, collaborators shipped samples in one of three forms: frozen whole blood, isolated PBMCs, or DNA extracted from either of those sample types. TCRbeta CDR3 regions were amplified from genomic DNA by means of the immunoSEQ Assay, a bias-controlled multiplex PCR. Per the original workflow: Within the assay, amplification of reference gene primers was used to estimate how many nucleated cells each sample contained. To quantify the absolute abundance of each unique TCRbeta CDR3 rearrangement, sequence reads were collapsed and filtered. For each sample, productive Simpson clonality was calculated by taking the square root of Simpson's diversity index across productive rearrangements. TCRdb obtained this table from immuneACCESS and retained in-frame rearrangements with V and J assigned. These tables miss some clones; where compared with another copy, unresolved V genes account for less than half of the shortfall, and the remainder is unexplained. For V, J and clone size, that table is used; D and trimming come from the DNA. This sample has some 78,000 clones in its table, and roughly 85% of those were observed once. The leading ten clones occupy under 5% of the sample.

This sequence uses TRBV3-1 (or the pseudogene TRBV3-2) and TRBJ2-2, and 11 junction bases match TRBD2. The specimen was peripheral blood. This clonotype originated in a woman older than 75 with active or convalescent COVID-19. The nucleotide sequence reads TGTGCCAGCAGCCGGCTAGCGGGGGGATACACCGGGGAGCTGTTTTTT. This translates into CASSRLAGGYTGELFF.